This TCR beta chain comes out of a study of cytomegalovirus exposure and HLA in healthy donors. Use of 60 Vbeta and 13 Jbeta primers characterized the PCR. Generated by immunoSEQ multiplex PCR, the TCRdb table keeps only in-frame clones and is missing some. The table includes fewer than 110,000 clones, 81% detected once. General observations from the study: Later, TCR association rates were found to vary by HLA locus, highest for DRB1 and lowest for HLA-C.

CDR1 is WNHNN and CDR2 is SYGVQD in the germline V gene (reference sequence). This CDR3 region has 13 residues. Unmatched junction bases numbered 5, after V lost 6 bases and J lost 4 bases. As for this clone: Its cognate antigen is unknown.

The source material was PBMCs. The V call is TRBV10-1, the J call TRBJ1-1, with 7 bases matching TRBD1. This receptor was obtained from a young man in good health and CMV-seronegative. Written as DNA, the CDR3 is TGCGCCAGCAGAGACAACAGGGGCACTGAAGCTTTCTTT. This codes for CASRDNRGTEAFF.